Shown below are 30 T cell receptor beta chains from a single sample sequenced in a study of blood T cell repertoires in COVID-19. The repertoire was sequenced with immunoSEQ multiplex PCR; TCRdb's copy has only in-frame clones and lacks some. The sample records roughly 250,000 clones, roughly 90% being singletons. The sequenced material came from PBMCs or T cells enriched from blood (not recorded which). The receptors originated from a woman aged 25 to 39 with acute COVID-19.

V and J are TRBV28 and TRBJ2-7; D possibly corresponds to TRBD2 (5 bases). The CDR3 extends over 14 amino acids. Trimming left V 3 bases short and J 0 bases short, with 9 bases between. The germline gives CDR1 MDHEN, CDR2 SYDVKM. CDR3 sequence: CASSFGGISYEQYF. The DNA for the CDR3 is TGTGCCAGCAGTTTTGGAGGTATCTCCTACGAGCAGTACTTC.

The rearrangement links TRBV9 to TRBJ2-6; 7 bases fit TRBD1. The CDR3 has 15 residues. Per the germline V gene, CDR1 is SGDLS and CDR2 is YYNGEE. V gave up 6 bases and J gave up 4 bases; unmatched junction bases: 7. The CDR3 here is CASTQGVLGANVLTF. The CDR3 DNA sequence: TGTGCCAGCACCCAGGGGGTCTTGGGGGCCAACGTCCTGACTTTC. Full variable domain (rest looked up from reference TRBV9 and TRBJ2-6): DSGVTQTPKHLITATGQRVTLRCSPRSGDLSVYWYQQSLDQGLQFLIQYYNGEERAKGNILERFSAQQFPDLHSELNLSSLELGDSALYFCASTQGVLGANVLTFGAGSRLTVL.

This clone was detected only once. V gene TRBV7-2 combines with J gene TRBJ1-1; D ambiguous. Germline CDR1 reads SGHTA; CDR2 reads FQGNSA. This CDR3 is built from 13 residues. The V gene lost 8 bases and the J gene lost 0 bases, with 10 bases spanning the gap. CDR3 region: CASRVGMNTEAFF. As DNA, the CDR3 is TGTGCCAGCCGGGTCGGGATGAACACTGAAGCTTTCTTT.

The chain recombines TRBV7-8 with TRBJ2-2, with 8 bases that match TRBD1. The CDR3 covers 15 residues. Trimming took 5 bases from V and 3 from J; bases not matched to a gene: 5. Germline CDR1 reads SGHVS; CDR2 reads FQNEAQ. CDR3 protein: CASSRQGSDTGELFF. CDR3 bases: TGTGCCAGCAGCAGACAGGGGAGCGACACCGGGGAGCTGTTTTTT.

The chain links TRBV19 to TRBJ2-1, with 8 bases identical to TRBD2. The V segment lost 5 bases and the J segment 7 bases; nucleotides outside the gene matches: 16. The CDR3 loop spans 17 amino acids. Germline CDR1 is LNHDA and CDR2 is SQIVND (reference sequence). The chain's CDR3 is CASSEDSGTSFKNEQFF. DNA for the CDR3: TGTGCCAGTAGTGAGGACTCCGGGACTAGTTTCAAAAATGAGCAGTTCTTC.

The chain links TRBV27 to TRBJ1-3, with D unclear. The CDR3 consists of 14 residues. Germline lookup yields CDR1 MNHEY and CDR2 SMNVEV (reference sequence). The ends were cut back, 5 bases at V and 0 bases at J, with 8 bases in the middle. The CDR3 bases are TGTGCCAGCAGTGTGACACACTCTGGAAACACCATATATTTT. This translates into CASSVTHSGNTIYF.

The rearrangement links TRBV27 to TRBJ2-7, with D possibly TRBD1 on 5 matching bases. V lost 6 bases to trimming and J lost 0 bases, with 12 bases between them. CDR3 length: 14 residues. The germline CDR1 and CDR2 sequences are MNHEY and SMNVEV (reference sequence). The CDR3 nucleotides are TGTGCCAGCAGAGATACAGGTAACTCCTACGAGCAGTACTTC. Translating it yields CASRDTGNSYEQYF.

J is TRBJ2-5 and V is TRBV9; 7 bases are shared with TRBD2. CDR1 and CDR2 (germline): SGDLS, YYNGEE. The CDR3 sequence is 14 residues long. V shed 0 bases, J shed 4 bases, and the junction held 3 bases outside the gene matches. DNA for the CDR3: TGTGCCAGCAGCGTAGGGGGGGGTTTAGAGACCCAGTACTTC. Protein sequence: CASSVGGGLETQYF.

Here the CDR3 DNA reads TGTGCCAGCAGCTTAGCGCCTTGGACAGGGGTTGGGGCCAACGTCCTGACTTTC. Encoded protein: CASSLAPWTGVGANVLTF. This rearrangement joins TRBV7-8 to TRBJ2-6; 9 nucleotides match TRBD1. Germline V lookup: CDR1 SGHVS, CDR2 FQNEAQ. The CDR3 length is 18 residues. V trimming: 0 bases; J trimming: 3 bases; junction bases outside the gene matches: 6.

The genes are TRBV18 and TRBJ1-3, with D perhaps TRBD1 (6 bases). The CDR3 runs to 13 residues. The V end was cut by 3 bases, the J end by 8 bases, with 11 bases between. The germline gives CDR1 KGHSH, CDR2 LQKENI. The CDR3 sequence: CASSPRQVHTIYF. CDR3 coding DNA: TGTGCCAGCTCACCGAGACAGGTTCACACCATATATTTT.

J is TRBJ1-5 and V is TRBV15; 8 bases line up with TRBD1. Per germline, CDR1 LNHNV and CDR2 YYDKDF (reference sequence). V gave up 0 bases and J gave up 5 bases; unmatched junction bases: 3. The CDR3 consists of 15 residues. CDR3 coding DNA: TGTGCCACCAGCAGAGATCCAGGGGGCGATCAGCCCCAGCATTTT. This translates into CATSRDPGGDQPQHF.

This clone appeared a few times. The same CDR3 is also encoded by other DNA sequences in this sample. This rearrangement joins TRBV7-9 to TRBJ1-1, with 9 positions matching TRBD1. This CDR3 spans 14 amino acids. Germline V gives CDR1 SEHNR, CDR2 FQNEAQ (reference sequence). The V and J ends lost 3 bases and 4 bases, in that order; junction bases with no gene match: 3. This CDR3 reads CASSLDRGGTEAFF. In nucleotides, the CDR3 is TGTGCCAGCAGCTTGGACAGGGGTGGCACTGAAGCTTTCTTT.

This clone was detected only a few times. The J gene is TRBJ1-5, the V gene TRBV25-1, with 7 bases fitting TRBD1. The CDR3 loop spans 14 amino acids. Trimming at V came to 4 bases and at J to 5 bases, leaving 5 bases not matched to a gene. Germline-derived CDR1 and CDR2 are MGHDK and SYGVNS. The CDR3 spells CASSGTGSHQPQHF. In DNA, the CDR3 is TGTGCCAGCAGTGGGACAGGATCCCATCAGCCCCAGCATTTT.

This rearrangement joins TRBV9 to TRBJ1-4, with D possibly TRBD1 on 5 matching bases. The V end lost 2 bases, the J end lost 0 bases, and 14 bases lay between the germline ends. The V gene's germline CDR1 is SGDLS and CDR2 YYNGEE. The CDR3 loop spans 17 amino acids. The CDR3 coding sequence is TGTGCCAGCAGCGTGGGAGGGACGCCGACAACTAATGAAAAACTGTTTTTT. Its protein product is CASSVGGTPTTNEKLFF.

The V call is TRBV19, the J call TRBJ2-3; D possibly corresponds to TRBD1 (5 bases). The CDR3 is made up of 16 amino acids. The V end was cut by 4 bases, the J end by 2 bases, with 16 bases between. Germline CDR1 is LNHDA and CDR2 is SQIVND (reference sequence). The CDR3 DNA reads as TGTGCCAGTAGTACCCGACAGACAGCAGACACAGATACGCAGTATTTT. It yields the protein CASSTRQTADTDTQYF.

This rearrangement joins TRBV5-5 to TRBJ1-2; a weak D match, TRBD1 (5 bases). Trimming cost V 4 bases and J 3 bases, with 13 bases left between them. Germline V gene sequence: CDR1 SGHKS, CDR2 YYEKEE (reference sequence). The CDR3 has 14 residues. The CDR3 sequence is CASSLLRGYYGYTF. In DNA form, the CDR3 reads TGTGCCAGCAGCCTCCTCCGGGGGTACTATGGCTACACCTTC. Together with reference TRBV5-5 and TRBJ1-2, the CDR3 gives the full variable domain: DAGVTQSPTHLIKTRGQQVTLRCSPISGHKSVSWYQQVLGQGPQFIFQYYEKEERGRGNFPDRFSARQFPNYSSELNVNALLLGDSALYLCASSLLRGYYGYTFGSGTRLTVV.

The chain joins TRBV29-1 to TRBJ1-4; the D gene is possibly TRBD1 (5 bases). There are 13 residues in the CDR3. The V gene's germline CDR1 is SQVTM and CDR2 ANQGSEA. The V end was cut by 4 bases, the J end by 8 bases, with 14 bases between. The CDR3 region is CSVVGGGSEKLFF. In DNA form, the CDR3 reads TGCAGCGTTGTCGGGGGAGGGAGCGAAAAACTGTTTTTT.

Concerning this clone itself: The sample has other DNA sequences that encode this CDR3 too. The V and J genes are TRBV9 and TRBJ2-1; D gene unclear. With 2 bases removed from V and 0 bases from J, the gap between germline ends came to 9 bases. Germline lookup yields CDR1 SGDLS and CDR2 YYNGEE. The CDR3 is 15 amino acids. The CDR3 region has the DNA TGTGCCAGCAGCGTCGGTGCGAGCTCCTACAATGAGCAGTTCTTC. This gives the protein CASSVGASSYNEQFF.

The V call is TRBV10-3, the J call TRBJ2-5, with 7 bases identical to TRBD2. This CDR3 has 14 residues. The V gene's germline CDR1 is ENHRY and CDR2 SYGVKD. The junction had 9 bases not matched to a gene; V was cut back by 4 bases and J by 7 bases. The CDR3 loop reads CAISALGGFGTQYF. CDR3 nucleotides: TGTGCCATCAGTGCCCTCGGGGGGTTTGGGACCCAGTACTTC.

This clone was picked up a small number of times. J is TRBJ2-5 and V is TRBV7-2, with 8 bases identical to TRBD2. Trimming took 3 bases from V and 1 from J; bases not matched to a gene: 1. This CDR3 spans 14 amino acids. In germline, CDR1 is SGHTA, CDR2 FQGNSA. CDR3 coding DNA: TGTGCCAGCAGCTTGCTAGCGGGCCAAGAGACCCAGTACTTC. This gives the protein CASSLLAGQETQYF.

The genes are TRBV19 and TRBJ1-5; tentative D call: TRBD1 (6 bases). In germline, CDR1 is LNHDA, CDR2 SQIVND (reference sequence). Trimming stripped 4 bases from V and 7 bases from J, with 11 bases between. The CDR3 is 13 amino acids. The chain's CDR3 is CASSTPGVQPQHF. The CDR3 bases are TGTGCCAGTAGTACACCAGGGGTCCAGCCCCAGCATTTT.

The rearrangement joins TRBV19 to TRBJ1-5, with 7 bases that match TRBD1. The CDR3 runs 15 residues. Germline lookup yields CDR1 LNHDA and CDR2 SQIVND (reference sequence). Germline trimming cut 3 bases from V and 4 bases from J; bases unmatched to any gene: 6. CDR3 amino acids: CASSMNEQGNQPQHF. The CDR3 nucleotides read TGTGCCAGTAGTATGAACGAACAGGGGAATCAGCCCCAGCATTTT.

The gene calls are TRBV6-6 and TRBJ2-5, with 10 bases identical to TRBD2. The V gene's germline CDR1 is MNHNY and CDR2 SVGAGI (reference sequence). This CDR3 spans 15 amino acids. The J segment lost 4 bases and the V segment lost 2 bases, leaving 4 bases of the junction unmatched. The CDR3 is CASSYRAGGRETQYF. CDR3 nucleotide sequence: TGTGCCAGCAGTTACCGAGCGGGGGGGCGAGAGACCCAGTACTTC.

J is TRBJ1-5 and V is TRBV10-2; 7 bases map to TRBD1. Trimming took 7 bases from V and 2 from J; bases not matched to a gene: 5. Germline V gene data show CDR1 as WSHSY and CDR2 as SAAADI. CDR3 length: 14 amino acids. The CDR3 is CASTRGLGNQPQHF. For the CDR3, the DNA is TGCGCCAGCACTAGGGGGCTAGGCAATCAGCCCCAGCATTTT.

In this sample, this clone turned up a few times. The chain uses TRBV4-1 and TRBJ1-1; 7 bases are a match to TRBD1. The CDR3 is 14 residues long. Germline V CDR1 and CDR2: MGHRA, YSYEKL. The trim removed 4 bases at V and 6 bases at J, leaving 8 bases unmatched. The CDR3 coding sequence is TGCGCCAGCAGCCCGACAGGGCGCGGGGCTGAAGCTTTCTTT. Protein sequence: CASSPTGRGAEAFF.

The V and J genes are TRBV20-1 and TRBJ1-1; TRBD1 matches 7 bases. This CDR3 is built from 16 residues. Germline trimming cut 3 bases from V and 1 base from J; bases unmatched to any gene: 11. Per the germline V gene, CDR1 is DFQATT and CDR2 is SNEGSKA (reference sequence). In DNA, the CDR3 is TGCAGTGCTAGTGACGCCGGGACAGCCACGAACACTGAAGCTTTCTTT. Protein sequence: CSASDAGTATNTEAFF.

This chain connects TRBV24-1 to TRBJ1-5; tentatively, D is TRBD1 (5 bases). Trimming cost V 5 bases and J 3 bases, with 7 bases left between them. The CDR3 has 13 amino acids. The germline gives CDR1 KGHDR, CDR2 SFDVKD. The CDR3 sequence is CATSGTINQPQHF. CDR3 DNA: TGTGCCACCAGTGGGACAATCAATCAGCCCCAGCATTTT.

This clone has a handful of counts. A read error may account for a junction end that differs from germline. The chain has TRBV9 and TRBJ2-7; 7 bases agree with TRBD1. There are 12 residues in the CDR3. Germline-derived CDR1 and CDR2 are SGDLS and YYNGEE. Here the CDR3 DNA reads TGTGCCAGCAGCGGACAGGGATACGGGCAGTACTTC. Its translation is CASSGQGYGQYF.

Concerning this clone itself: The germline gene is not matched at one end of the junction; a read error may be the cause. V gene TRBV7-7 combines with J gene TRBJ2-2; D unclear. The CDR3 sequence is 15 residues long. Germline V gives CDR1 SSHAT, CDR2 FNYEAQ (reference sequence). The CDR3 is CASTFDTANTGELFF. DNA of the CDR3: TGTGCTAGCACCTTTGACACCGCGAACACCGGGGAGCTGTTTTTT.

The genes are TRBV7-8 and TRBJ2-5; weak D call: TRBD2 (6 bases). V shed 4 bases and J shed 1 base, with 10 bases lying between them. The germline CDR1 and CDR2 sequences are SGHVS and FQNEAQ. This CDR3 contains 14 residues. CDR3 nucleotides: TGTGCCAGCAGCTCAAGCGGGTTCCAAGAGACCCAGTACTTC. Its translation: CASSSSGFQETQYF.